The 10 T cell receptor beta chains reported below all come from one sample, sequenced in a study of cytomegalovirus exposure and HLA in healthy donors. The PCR used 60 Vbeta and 13 Jbeta primers. Method: immunoSEQ multiplex PCR; TCRdb's copy keeps in-frame clones and lacks some. In the table there are about 94,000 clones, around 80% of which are singletons. Input material: PBMCs. These receptors all come from a woman in her sixties or seventies in good health and CMV-seronegative.

The rearrangement links TRBV5-4 to TRBJ2-7; D possibly corresponds to TRBD1 (5 bases). Germline CDR1 is SGHNT and CDR2 is YYREEE (reference sequence). This CDR3 has 13 residues. V was shortened by 4 bases and J by 2 bases, with 10 bases between the two germline ends. CDR3 nucleotides: TGTGCCAGCAGCCCTGACAGCGCCTACGAGCAGTACTTC. Its protein product is CASSPDSAYEQYF.

This chain links TRBV6-6 with TRBJ1-1; tentative D call: TRBD1 (5 bases). The V and J ends lost 2 bases and 1 base respectively, with 14 bases between them. The CDR3 contains 16 residues. The germline V gene encodes CDR1 MNHNY and CDR2 SVGAGI (reference sequence). This CDR3 is CASSYATGVWNTEAFF. The CDR3 nucleotides are TGTGCCAGCAGTTACGCTACGGGGGTCTGGAACACTGAAGCTTTCTTT.

This chain joins TRBV9 and TRBJ2-1; 10 positions match TRBD2. CDR1 SGDLS and CDR2 YYNGEE come from the germline V gene. V lost 0 bases to trimming and J lost 2 bases; unmatched junction nucleotides: 2. The CDR3 totals 16 residues. CDR3 protein: CASSVGTSGTYNEQFF. The CDR3 DNA reads as TGTGCCAGCAGCGTAGGGACTAGCGGTACCTACAATGAGCAGTTCTTC. The full variable domain, completed using reference TRBV9 and TRBJ2-1, is DSGVTQTPKHLITATGQRVTLRCSPRSGDLSVYWYQQSLDQGLQFLIQYYNGEERAKGNILERFSAQQFPDLHSELNLSSLELGDSALYFCASSVGTSGTYNEQFFGPGTRLTVL.

V usage is TRBV27 and J usage is TRBJ1-6, with 9 bases aligning to TRBD1. Losses at the gene ends were 6 bases for V and 12 bases for J; bases not matched to a gene: 3. CDR1 is MNHEY and CDR2 is SMNVEV in the germline V gene (reference sequence). CDR3 length: 12 amino acids. CDR3 residues: CASRGQGGPLHF. For the CDR3, the DNA is TGTGCCAGCAGGGGACAGGGAGGACCCCTCCACTTT.

V usage is TRBV5-6 and J usage is TRBJ2-5; D might be TRBD1 (6 bases). The length of the CDR3 is 19 residues. Trimming removed 4 bases from V and 3 bases from J, with 28 bases in between. The germline CDR1 and CDR2 sequences are SGHDT and YYEEEE. CDR3 sequence reads: CASSGPYQQGESPEETQYF. Here the CDR3 DNA reads TGTGCCAGCAGCGGGCCTTATCAACAGGGTGAGTCGCCCGAAGAGACCCAGTACTTC.

This sequence joins TRBV7-7 and TRBJ1-1; TRBD1 matches at 7 bases. CDR3 length: 18 amino acids. Unmatched junction bases numbered 14, after V lost 1 base and J lost 3 bases. From germline, CDR1 is SSHAT and CDR2 FNYEAQ (reference sequence). DNA of the CDR3: TGTGCCAGCAGCTTAGACCCTACCCAGGGGGGAGGCGACACTGAAGCTTTCTTT. It yields the protein CASSLDPTQGGGDTEAFF. The full variable domain, rest sourced from reference TRBV7-7 and TRBJ1-1, is GAGVSQSPRYKVTKRGQDVTLRCDPISSHATLYWYQQALGQGPEFLTYFNYEAQPDKSGLPSDRFSAERPEGSISTLTIQRTEQRDSAMYRCASSLDPTQGGGDTEAFFGQGTRLTVV.

The chain's CDR3 is CASSSFSLTGHSGNTIYF. CDR3 bases: TGTGCCAGCAGCTCATTCTCCTTGACAGGCCACTCTGGAAACACCATATATTTT. The chain is built from TRBV5-6 and TRBJ1-3; D may be TRBD1 (6 bases). Germline V CDR1 and CDR2: SGHDT, YYEEEE. The CDR3 sequence is 18 residues long. V lost 3 bases to trimming and J lost 0 bases, with 19 bases between them.

The chain couples TRBV21-1 to TRBJ2-7; the table gives TRBD2 as D, unverified against the DNA. TRBV21-1 is reported as a pseudogene. The CDR3 consists of 17 residues. The CDR3 nucleotides are TGTGCCAGCAGCAAAGAACTAGCGGGGGGGAATTCCTACGAGCAGTACTTC. Translated: CASSKELAGGNSYEQYF.

The J gene is TRBJ1-6, the V gene TRBV2; the D gene is possibly TRBD1 (5 bases). Germline V gives CDR1 SNHLY, CDR2 FYNNEI. The CDR3 contains 17 residues. V shed 1 base and J shed 1 base, with 11 bases lying between them. The CDR3 protein is CASSEDGGGSYNSPLHF. The DNA of the CDR3 is TGTGCCAGCAGTGAAGATGGGGGAGGGTCCTATAATTCACCCCTCCACTTT.

The rearrangement links TRBV2 to TRBJ1-5; D is unresolved. The germline V gene encodes CDR1 SNHLY and CDR2 FYNNEI. This CDR3 region has 16 residues. Trimming removed 8 bases from V and 0 bases from J, with 17 bases in between. The CDR3 loop is CASRGFWQDSNQPQHF. The CDR3 coding sequence is TGTGCCAGCCGAGGGTTCTGGCAGGATAGCAATCAGCCCCAGCATTTT.